These T cell receptor beta chains were read from a single sample in a study of OX40 agonist ivuxolimab in advanced cancers. Sequencing was performed with immunoSEQ multiplex PCR; in TCRdb, only in-frame clones are kept and a portion is missing. Here the sample spans fewer than 85,000 clones, approximately 80% being singletons. The source material was CD4+ or CD8+ T cells sorted from blood, sampled in a trial of the OX40 agonist ivuxolimab. These TCRs come from an adult with an advanced solid tumor such as melanoma, head and neck, liver or kidney cancer. The CDR3 runs from the conserved cysteine through the conserved F or W. The D gene is left open where the match is weak. Some rows have no size entry. The others give once, few or many, or a class for an expanded clone.

.,TRBV28,.,TRBJ1-4,CASSLEGKLFF,TGTGCCAGCAGTTTAGAAGGAAAACTGTTTTTT
once,TRBV4-1,.,TRBJ2-2,CASSPAEFNTGELFF,TGCGCCAGCAGCCCCGCGGAGTTTAACACCGGGGAGCTGTTTTTT
.,TRBV11-3,TRBD1,TRBJ2-3,CAVIGTGDRPTDTQYF,TGTGCCGTCATCGGGACAGGGGATCGGCCTACAGATACGCAGTATTTT
.,TRBV5-5,.,TRBJ1-1,CASSLGILNTEAFF,TGTGCCAGCAGCTTGGGGATTTTGAACACTGAAGCTTTCTTT
few,TRBV27,TRBD1,TRBJ2-7,CASSLSGTGSYEQYF,TGTGCCAGCAGCTTATCCGGGACAGGGTCCTACGAGCAGTACTTC
.,TRBV18,.,TRBJ2-1,CASSPNRAHEQFF,TGTGCCAGCTCACCAAACAGGGCCCATGAGCAGTTCTTC
.,TRBV14,.,TRBJ2-7,CASSQDMGSSYEQYF,TGTGCCAGCAGCCAAGATATGGGGTCCTCCTACGAGCAGTACTTC
.,TRBV18,TRBD2,TRBJ2-1,CASSPAAGDAYNEQFF,TGTGCCAGCTCACCAGCAGCGGGAGACGCCTACAATGAGCAGTTCTTC
.,TRBV6-7,.,TRBJ1-3,CASSYSNGGAGNTIYF,TGTGCCAGCAGTTACTCGAACGGGGGTGCTGGAAACACCATATATTTT
.,TRBV5-3,.,TRBJ2-7,CARSEDPYEQYF,TGTGCCAGAAGCGAGGACCCCTACGAGCAGTACTTC
.,TRBV30,.,TRBJ2-3,CAWRPSADTQYF,TGTGCCTGGAGGCCTAGCGCAGATACGCAGTATTTT
.,TRBV9,TRBD1,TRBJ2-5,CASSASGGGETQYF,TGTGCCAGCAGCGCATCAGGGGGCGGTGAGACCCAGTACTTC
once,TRBV5-1,.,TRBJ2-2,CASSLDGTTNTGELFF,TGCGCCAGCAGCTTGGATGGGACCACGAACACCGGGGAGCTGTTTTTT
once,TRBV10-3,TRBD2,TRBJ2-2,CAIKSGGGTGELFF,TGTGCCATCAAGTCGGGAGGGGGCACCGGGGAGCTGTTTTTT
.,TRBV4-1,TRBD1,TRBJ1-1,CASSQDPGGYTEAFF,TGCGCCAGCAGCCAAGATCCAGGGGGTTACACTGAAGCTTTCTTT
.,TRBV30,TRBD1,TRBJ2-5,CAWSRGTGGTETQYF,TGTGCCTGGAGTCGCGGGACAGGGGGCACAGAGACCCAGTACTTC
.,TRBV7-6,TRBD2,TRBJ2-1,CASSFGLAGTGSSNEQFF,TGTGCCAGCAGCTTCGGACTAGCGGGGACCGGGTCCAGCAATGAGCAGTTCTTC
.,TRBV9,.,TRBJ1-4,CASSLSTGRSEKLFF,TGTGCCAGCAGCCTCTCCACAGGGAGGAGCGAAAAACTGTTTTTT
once,TRBV28,.,TRBJ1-5,CASSWDNDSNQPQHF,TGTGCCAGCAGTTGGGACAACGATAGCAATCAGCCCCAGCATTTT
.,TRBV6-5,.,TRBJ2-7,CASSRSGPSSYEQYF,TGTGCCAGCAGTCGCTCTGGACCGAGCTCCTACGAGCAGTACTTC